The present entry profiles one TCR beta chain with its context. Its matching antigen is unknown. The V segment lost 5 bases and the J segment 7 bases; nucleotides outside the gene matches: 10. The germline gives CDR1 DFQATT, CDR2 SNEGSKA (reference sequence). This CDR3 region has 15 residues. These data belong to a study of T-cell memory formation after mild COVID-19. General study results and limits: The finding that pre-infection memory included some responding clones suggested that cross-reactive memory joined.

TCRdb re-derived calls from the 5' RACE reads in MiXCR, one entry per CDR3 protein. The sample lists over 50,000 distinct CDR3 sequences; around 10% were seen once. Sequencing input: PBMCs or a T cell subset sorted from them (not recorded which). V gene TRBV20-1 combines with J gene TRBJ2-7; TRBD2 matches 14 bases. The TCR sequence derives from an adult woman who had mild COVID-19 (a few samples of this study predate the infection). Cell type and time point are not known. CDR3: CSAPEGTSGGWEQYF. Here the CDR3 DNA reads TGCAGTGCTCCCGAGGGGACTAGCGGGGGCTGGGAGCAGTACTTC.